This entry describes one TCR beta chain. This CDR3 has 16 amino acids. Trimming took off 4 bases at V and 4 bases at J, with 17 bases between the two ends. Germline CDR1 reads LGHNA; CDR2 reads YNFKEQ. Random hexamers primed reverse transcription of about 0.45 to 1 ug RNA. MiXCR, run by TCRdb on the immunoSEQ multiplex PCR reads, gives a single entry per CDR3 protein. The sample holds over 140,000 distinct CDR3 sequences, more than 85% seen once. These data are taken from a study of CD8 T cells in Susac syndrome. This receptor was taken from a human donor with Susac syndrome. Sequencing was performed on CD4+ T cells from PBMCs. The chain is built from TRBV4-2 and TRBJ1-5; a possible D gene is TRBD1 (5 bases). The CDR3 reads CASSLTHGTSNQPQHF. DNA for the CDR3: TGTGCCAGCAGCCTAACACACGGGACGTCTAATCAGCCCCAGCATTTT.